This T cell receptor (beta chain) derives from a study of cytomegalovirus exposure and HLA in healthy donors. Overall study context: Earlier results showed roughly 120 million unique TCR beta sequences derived from around 170 million T cells. Broader study findings: Donors were assumed by presence/absence analyses to have roughly uniform sequencing depth. The authors enumerated 150 to 200 TCR beta chains as linked to cytomegalovirus. Judged likely to be a sequencing artifact was a cluster of highly shared sequence variants.

The PCR had 60 Vbeta and 13 Jbeta primers. The repertoire was sequenced with immunoSEQ multiplex PCR; TCRdb's copy has only in-frame clones and lacks some. The table lists more than 100,000 clones, roughly 74% of them singletons, with roughly 6% in the top ten. This clone appeared a few times. The antigen is undetermined. This CDR3 is built from 12 residues. V lost 6 bases to trimming and J lost 8 bases, with 10 bases between them. Germline V gene data show CDR1 as LGHNT and CDR2 as FRNRAP. V is TRBV12-5 and J is TRBJ2-2, with a tentative D call TRBD1 (6 bases). The sample was PBMCs. This receptor was obtained from a woman in her 50s in good health and CMV-seropositive. The DNA of the CDR3 is TGTGCTAGTGGATGGGGGCGGGGGGAGCTGTTTTTT. Protein sequence: CASGWGRGELFF.